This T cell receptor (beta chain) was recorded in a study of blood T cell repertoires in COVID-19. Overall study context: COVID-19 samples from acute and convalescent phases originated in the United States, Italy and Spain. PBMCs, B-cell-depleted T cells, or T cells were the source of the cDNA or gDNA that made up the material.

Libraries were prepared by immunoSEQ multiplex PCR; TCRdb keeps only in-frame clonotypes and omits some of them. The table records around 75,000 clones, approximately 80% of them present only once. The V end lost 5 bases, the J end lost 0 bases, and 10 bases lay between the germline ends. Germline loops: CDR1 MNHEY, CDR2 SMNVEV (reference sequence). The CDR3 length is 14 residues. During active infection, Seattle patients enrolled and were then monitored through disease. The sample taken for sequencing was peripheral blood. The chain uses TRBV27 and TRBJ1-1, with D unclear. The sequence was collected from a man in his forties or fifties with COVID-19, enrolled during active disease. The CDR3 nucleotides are TGTGCCAGCAGTCCTCGGGTCATGAACACTGAAGCTTTCTTT. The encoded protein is CASSPRVMNTEAFF.